The clone carrying this T cell receptor (beta chain) has a single count. The antigen is not known. The CDR3 length is 15 residues. This sample stems from a study of T cell responses to AZD1222 COVID-19 vaccine. The study, taken as a whole, reports: Dominant at 160-218 and 743-854, vaccine-associated CD4 TCRs also spanned spike. Mostly white British, mostly female donors; authors suggested clonal diversity may be underestimated. Repertoires in all cases were sampled only once the peak T cell response had passed. Just six AZD1222 recipients were seropositive at baseline.

Sequenced by immunoSEQ multiplex PCR; TCRdb stores in-frame clones only, minus some. Here the sample spans under 110,000 clones, more than 70% being singletons. This receptor was obtained from an adult who received the AZD1222 COVID-19 vaccine. Sequenced here: peripheral blood, sampled 28 days after the second AZD1222 dose. The chain combines TRBV1 with TRBJ2-5; the D call of TRBD2 is as the table states it, not checked on the DNA. TRBV1 is noted as a pseudogene. The CDR3 DNA reads as TGCACCAGCACCCCTAGCGGGAGGGCCAAAGAGACCCAGTACTTC. This gives the protein CTSTPSGRAKETQYF.